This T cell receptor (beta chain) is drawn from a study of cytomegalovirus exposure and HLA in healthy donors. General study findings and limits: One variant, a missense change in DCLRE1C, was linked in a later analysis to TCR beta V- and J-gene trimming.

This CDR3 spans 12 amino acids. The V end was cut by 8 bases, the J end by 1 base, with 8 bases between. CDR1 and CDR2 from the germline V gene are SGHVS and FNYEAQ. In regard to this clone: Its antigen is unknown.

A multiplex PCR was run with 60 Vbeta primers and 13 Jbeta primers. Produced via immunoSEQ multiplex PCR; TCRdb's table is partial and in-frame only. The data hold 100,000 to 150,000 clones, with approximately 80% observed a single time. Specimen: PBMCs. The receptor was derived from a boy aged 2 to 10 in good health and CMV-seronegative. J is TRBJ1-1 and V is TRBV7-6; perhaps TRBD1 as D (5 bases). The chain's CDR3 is CASGGGNTEAFF. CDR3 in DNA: TGTGCCAGCGGGGGGGGGAACACTGAAGCTTTCTTT.